The clone carrying this T cell receptor beta chain came up once. The antigen is not known. Time point denoted: pre-treatment sample, taken before nivolumab and TIL therapy. Enrollment ran from October 2017 to early 2020. This sample stems from a study of TIL therapy for anti-PD-1-resistant metastatic lung cancer. Study-wide results and caveats: Patients were highly selected, enriched for treatment-naive, never-smoker and oncogene-addicted cases.

This was the immunoSEQ v3 assay. Each library reached roughly 1.9 million read pairs, or about 5-6.5 million at deep level. Method: immunoSEQ multiplex PCR; TCRdb's copy keeps in-frame clones and lacks some. Of 40,000 to 55,000 clones listed, around 80% were seen once; the top ten hold under 5.5%. The sequence was obtained from a woman between 30 and 79 years old with non-small cell lung cancer. The sample in question was blood, obtained at baseline.

The CDR3 nucleotides are TGTGCCAGCAGCTTGGCCTGGACTAGCGGGGGATCCTACGAGCAGTACTTC. This codes for CASSLAWTSGGSYEQYF. The genes are TRBV5-4 and TRBJ2-7; 13 bases are a match to TRBD2. The length of the CDR3 is 17 residues. With 0 bases clipped from V and 1 base from J, the junction kept 4 bases outside the gene matches. CDR1 is SGHNT, CDR2 YYREEE, per germline (reference sequence).